This record concerns one T cell receptor (beta chain) sequence. These data originate in a study of T-cell reconstitution after alpha-beta-depleted transplantation in children. Molecular barcoding with unique molecular identifiers was used for the TCRbeta library. TCRdb called the PCR reads again in MiXCR, with one record for every CDR3 protein. The sample holds over 550,000 distinct CDR3 sequences, about 10% seen once. The V gene's germline CDR1 is LGHNA and CDR2 YSLEER. This CDR3 has 13 residues. The V end was cut by 0 bases, the J end by 5 bases, with 6 bases between. This receptor was taken from a human donor who donated a stem cell graft to a child with acute myeloid leukemia. The starting material was PBMCs from the stem cell graft donor, obtained from the stem cell graft. The V call is TRBV4-3, the J call TRBJ2-3, with D unresolved. CDR3 sequence (DNA): TGCGCCAGCAGCCAAGATTTAGTAGATACGCAGTATTTT. Protein: CASSQDLVDTQYF.